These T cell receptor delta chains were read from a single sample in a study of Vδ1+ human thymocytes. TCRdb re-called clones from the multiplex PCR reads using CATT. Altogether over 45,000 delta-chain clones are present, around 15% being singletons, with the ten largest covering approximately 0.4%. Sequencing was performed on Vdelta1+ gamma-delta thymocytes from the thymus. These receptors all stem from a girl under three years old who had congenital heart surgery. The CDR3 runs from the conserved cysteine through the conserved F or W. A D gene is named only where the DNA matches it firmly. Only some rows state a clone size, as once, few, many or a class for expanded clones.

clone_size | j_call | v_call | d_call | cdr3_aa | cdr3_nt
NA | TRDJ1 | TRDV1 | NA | CALGERNLLGLSDTDKLIF | TGTGCTCTTGGGGAACGAAACTTACTGGGTCTGAGCGACACCGATAAACTCATCTTT
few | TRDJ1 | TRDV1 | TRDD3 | CALGEPALFPNTGGIFTDKLIF | TGTGCTCTTGGGGAACCTGCCCTCTTCCCGAACACTGGGGGAATATTCACCGATAAACTCATCTTT
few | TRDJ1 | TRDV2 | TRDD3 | CACAYYWGIRYPNTDKLIF | TGTGCCTGTGCCTACTACTGGGGGATACGATACCCGAACACCGATAAACTCATCTTT
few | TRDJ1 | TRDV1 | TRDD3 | CALGNRANWGTTDKLIF | TGTGCTCTTGGGAACCGGGCTAACTGGGGGACCACCGATAAACTCATCTTT
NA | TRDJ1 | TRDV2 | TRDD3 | CARDITITGGTYTDKLIF | TGTGCCCGTGACATCACCATTACTGGGGGAACGTACACCGATAAACTCATCTTT
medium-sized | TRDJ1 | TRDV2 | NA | CACDTPPSPCTGVVDKLIF | TGTGCCTGTGACACCCCTCCGAGCCCCTGTACTGGAGTGGTCGATAAACTCATCTTT
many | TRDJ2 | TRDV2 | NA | CACDALRRGLTAQLFF | TGTGCCTGTGACGCCCTTCGTAGGGGTTTGACAGCACAACTCTTCTTT
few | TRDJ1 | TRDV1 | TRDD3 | CALGPPVLGDTSTDKLIF | TGTGCTCTTGGGCCCCCTGTCCTGGGGGATACATCCACCGATAAACTCATCTTT
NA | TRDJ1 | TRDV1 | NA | CALGDPPSTPGVRVYTDKLIF | TGTGCTCTTGGGGACCCCCCTTCCACCCCCGGGGTACGGGTGTACACCGATAAACTCATCTTT
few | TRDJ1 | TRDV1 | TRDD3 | CALGESKSNWGMARWGYTDKLIF | TGTGCTCTTGGGGAATCGAAATCGAACTGGGGGATGGCCAGATGGGGGTACACCGATAAACTCATCTTT
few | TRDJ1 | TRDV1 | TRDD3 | CALGELLRTGGQNTDKLIF | TGTGCTCTTGGGGAACTTCTCCGGACTGGGGGACAGAACACCGATAAACTCATCTTT
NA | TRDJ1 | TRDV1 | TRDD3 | CALGECLSYTARVPGGTEVLIF | TGTGCTCTTGGGGAATGTTTATCCTACACGGCACGCGTCCCTGGGGGAACTGAGGTACTCATCTTT
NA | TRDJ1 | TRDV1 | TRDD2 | CALGEFPTLLGIYTDKLIF | TGTGCTCTTGGGGAATTTCCTACGCTGTTGGGAATCTACACCGATAAACTCATCTTT
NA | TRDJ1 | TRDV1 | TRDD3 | CALGVHKSLPPLGNTDKLIF | TGTGCTCTTGGGGTACACAAAAGCCTACCACCACTGGGGAACACCGATAAACTCATCTTT
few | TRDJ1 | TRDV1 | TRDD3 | CALGNGFLLGDTADKLIF | TGTGCTCTTGGGAACGGGTTCCTACTGGGGGATACGGCCGATAAACTCATCTTT
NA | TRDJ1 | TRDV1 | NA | CALGELSPARRGPHLKLIF | TGTGCTCTTGGGGAACTATCTCCCGCCCGACGTGGCCCGCACCTAAAACTCATCTTT
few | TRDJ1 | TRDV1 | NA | CALGEESVPPRPGTDKLIF | TGTGCTCTTGGGGAAGAATCCGTCCCCCCACGCCCGGGAACCGATAAACTCATCTTT
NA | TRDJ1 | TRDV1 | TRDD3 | CALGERDRGIRLTDKLIF | TGTGCTCTTGGGGAACGGGACCGCGGGATACGCCTAACCGATAAACTCATCTTT
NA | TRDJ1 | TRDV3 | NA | CALLDKLIF | TGTGCCTTACTTGATAAACTCATCTTT
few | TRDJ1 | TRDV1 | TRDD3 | CALGGLGLPGLGDTRWPDKLIF | TGTGCTCTTGGGGGCCTAGGGCTGCCCGGTCTGGGGGATACCCGCTGGCCCGATAAACTCATCTTT
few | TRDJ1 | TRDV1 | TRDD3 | CALGECPTSFFTGGYRNTDKLIF | TGTGCTCTTGGGGAATGTCCCACTAGCTTCTTTACTGGGGGATACCGCAACACCGATAAACTCATCTTT
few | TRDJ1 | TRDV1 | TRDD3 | CALGGIQGRKPGPWGATYTDKLIF | TGTGCTCTTGGGGGCATCCAAGGTCGGAAACCAGGTCCCTGGGGGGCTACGTACACCGATAAACTCATCTTT
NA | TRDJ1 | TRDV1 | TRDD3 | CALGERPVPTTAYTGGNNKLIF | TGTGCTCTTGGGGAAAGGCCAGTTCCTACTACCGCTTATACTGGGGGAAATAATAAACTCATCTTT
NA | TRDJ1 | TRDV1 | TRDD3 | CALGEPRAVPTGGYYRTDKLIF | TGTGCTCTTGGGGAGCCGAGGGCAGTCCCTACTGGGGGATACTATCGCACCGATAAACTCATCTTT
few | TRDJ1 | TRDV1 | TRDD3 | CALGERCGTGGYSEYTDKLIF | TGTGCTCTTGGGGAACGGTGCGGTACTGGGGGATACAGTGAGTACACCGATAAACTCATCTTT
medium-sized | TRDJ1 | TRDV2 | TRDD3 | CACEGDGPYLLGVLYTDKLIF | TGTGCCTGTGAGGGGGACGGTCCGTACTTACTGGGGGTCCTGTACACCGATAAACTCATCTTT
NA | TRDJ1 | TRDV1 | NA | CALVLQARDRTDKLIF | TGTGCTCTTGTGCTTCAGGCGAGGGATAGAACCGATAAACTCATCTTT
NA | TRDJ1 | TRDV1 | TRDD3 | CALGFPWGDTRYTDKLIF | TGTGCTCTTGGATTTCCTTGGGGGGATACACGGTACACCGATAAACTCATCTTT
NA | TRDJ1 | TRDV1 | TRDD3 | CALGETTSGDTRAVYTDKLIF | TGTGCTCTTGGGGAAACTACCTCGGGGGATACGAGAGCAGTGTACACCGATAAACTCATCTTT